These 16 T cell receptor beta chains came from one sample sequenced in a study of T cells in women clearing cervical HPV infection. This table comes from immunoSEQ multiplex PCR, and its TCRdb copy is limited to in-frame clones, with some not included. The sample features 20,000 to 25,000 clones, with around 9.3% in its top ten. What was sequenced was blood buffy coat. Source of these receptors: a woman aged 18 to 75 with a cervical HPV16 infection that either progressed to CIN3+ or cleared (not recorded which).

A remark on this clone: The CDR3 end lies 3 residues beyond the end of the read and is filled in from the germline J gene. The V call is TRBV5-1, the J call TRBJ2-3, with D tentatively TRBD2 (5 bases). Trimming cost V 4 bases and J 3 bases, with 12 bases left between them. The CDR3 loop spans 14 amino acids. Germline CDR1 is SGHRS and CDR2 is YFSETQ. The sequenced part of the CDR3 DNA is TGCGCCAGCAGCCTGGTAGCGACTACAGATACG. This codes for CASSLVATTDT. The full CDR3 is CASSLVATTDTQYF.

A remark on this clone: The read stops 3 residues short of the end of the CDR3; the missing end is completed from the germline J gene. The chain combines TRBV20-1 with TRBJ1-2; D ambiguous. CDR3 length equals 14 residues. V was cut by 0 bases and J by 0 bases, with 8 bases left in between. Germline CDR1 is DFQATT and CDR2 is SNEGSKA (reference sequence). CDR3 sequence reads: CSARDRRTNYGYTF. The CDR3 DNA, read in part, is TGCAGTGCTAGAGATCGCAGAACTAACTATGGC.

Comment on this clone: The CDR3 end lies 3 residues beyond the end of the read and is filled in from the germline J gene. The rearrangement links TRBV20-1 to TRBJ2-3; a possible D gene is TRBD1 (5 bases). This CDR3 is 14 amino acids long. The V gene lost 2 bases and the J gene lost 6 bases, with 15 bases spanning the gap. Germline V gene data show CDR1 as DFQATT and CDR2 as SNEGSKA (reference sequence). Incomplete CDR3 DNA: TGCAGTGCTAGACAGGGTGTGAGCTGGGATACG. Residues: CSARQGVSWDT. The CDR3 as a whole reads CSARQGVSWDTQYF.

This CDR3 reads CASSVYGGDEQFF. CDR3 DNA, as far as it was read: TGCGCCAGCAGCGTCTACGGGGGGGATGAG. V and J are TRBV5-1 and TRBJ2-1, with 8 positions matching TRBD2. The CDR3 end is not reached by the read, which stops 3 residues before it; the germline J gene fills it in. V shed 4 bases and J 8 bases; nucleotides not matched to a gene: 5. CDR3 length equals 13 residues. Germline V CDR1 and CDR2: SGHRS, YFSETQ. Complete variable domain (other parts from reference TRBV5-1 and TRBJ2-1): KAGVTQTPRYLIKTRGQQVTLSCSPISGHRSVSWYQQTPGQGLQFLFEYFSETQRNKGNFPGRFSGRQFSNSRSEMNVSTLELGDSALYLCASSVYGGDEQFFGPGTRLTVL.

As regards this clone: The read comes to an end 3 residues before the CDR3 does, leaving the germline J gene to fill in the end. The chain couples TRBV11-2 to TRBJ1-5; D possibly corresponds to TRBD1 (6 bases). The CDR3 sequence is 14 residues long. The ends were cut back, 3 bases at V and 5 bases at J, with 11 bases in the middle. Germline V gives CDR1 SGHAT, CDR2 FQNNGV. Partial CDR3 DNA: TGTGCCAGCAGCTTCTCGGACAGTGATCAGCCC. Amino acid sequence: CASSFSDSDQP. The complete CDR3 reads CASSFSDSDQPQHF.

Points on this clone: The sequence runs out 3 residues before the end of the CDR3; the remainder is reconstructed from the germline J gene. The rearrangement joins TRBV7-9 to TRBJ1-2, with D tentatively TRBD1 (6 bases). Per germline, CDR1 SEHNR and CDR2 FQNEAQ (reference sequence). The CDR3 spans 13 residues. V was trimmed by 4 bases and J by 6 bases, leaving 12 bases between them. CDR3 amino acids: CASSSQGHDGYTF. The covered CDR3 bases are TGTGCCAGCAGCTCTCAGGGGCACGATGGC. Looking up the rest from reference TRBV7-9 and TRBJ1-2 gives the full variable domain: DTGVSQNPRHKITKRGQNVTFRCDPISEHNRLYWYRQTLGQGPEFLTYFQNEAQLEKSRLLSDRFSAERPKGSFSTLEIQRTEQGDSAMYLCASSSQGHDGYTFGSGTRLTVV.

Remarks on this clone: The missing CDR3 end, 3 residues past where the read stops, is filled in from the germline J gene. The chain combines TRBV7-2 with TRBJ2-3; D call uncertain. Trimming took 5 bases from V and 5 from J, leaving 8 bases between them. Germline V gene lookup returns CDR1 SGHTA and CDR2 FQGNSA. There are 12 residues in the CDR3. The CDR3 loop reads CASSPPIDTQYF. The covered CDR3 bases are TGTGCCAGCAGCCCGCCTATAGATACG.

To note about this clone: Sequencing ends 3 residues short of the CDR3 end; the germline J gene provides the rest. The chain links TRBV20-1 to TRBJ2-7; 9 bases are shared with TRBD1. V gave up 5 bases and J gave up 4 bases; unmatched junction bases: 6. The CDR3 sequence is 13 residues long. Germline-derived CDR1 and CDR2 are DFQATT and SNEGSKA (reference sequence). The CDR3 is CSAGDREPYEQYF. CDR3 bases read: TGCAGTGCTGGGGACAGGGAGCCGTACGAG.

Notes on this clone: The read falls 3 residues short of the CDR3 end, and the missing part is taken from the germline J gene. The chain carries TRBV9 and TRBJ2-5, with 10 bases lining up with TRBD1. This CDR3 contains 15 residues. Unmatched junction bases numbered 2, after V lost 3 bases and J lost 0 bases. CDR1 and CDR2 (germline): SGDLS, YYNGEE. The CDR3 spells CASSADRGDQETQYF. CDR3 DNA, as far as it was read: TGTGCCAGCAGCGCGGACAGGGGGGACCAAGAGACC. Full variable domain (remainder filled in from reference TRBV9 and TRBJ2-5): DSGVTQTPKHLITATGQRVTLRCSPRSGDLSVYWYQQSLDQGLQFLIQYYNGEERAKGNILERFSAQQFPDLHSELNLSSLELGDSALYFCASSADRGDQETQYFGPGTRLLVL.

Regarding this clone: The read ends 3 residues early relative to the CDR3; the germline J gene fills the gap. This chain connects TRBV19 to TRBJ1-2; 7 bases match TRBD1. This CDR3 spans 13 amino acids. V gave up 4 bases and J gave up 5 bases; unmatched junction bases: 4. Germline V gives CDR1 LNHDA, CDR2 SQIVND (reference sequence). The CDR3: CASSRTGAYGYTF. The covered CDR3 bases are TGTGCCAGTAGTAGGACAGGAGCATATGGC.

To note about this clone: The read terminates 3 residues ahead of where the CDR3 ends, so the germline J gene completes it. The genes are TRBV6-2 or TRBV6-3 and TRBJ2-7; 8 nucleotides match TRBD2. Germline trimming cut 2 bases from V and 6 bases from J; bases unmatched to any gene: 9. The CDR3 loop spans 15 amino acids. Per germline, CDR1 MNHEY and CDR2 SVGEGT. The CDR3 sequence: CASSYAGGLGGEQYF. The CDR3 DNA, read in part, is TGTGCCAGCAGTTACGCGGGGGGACTAGGTGGCGAG.

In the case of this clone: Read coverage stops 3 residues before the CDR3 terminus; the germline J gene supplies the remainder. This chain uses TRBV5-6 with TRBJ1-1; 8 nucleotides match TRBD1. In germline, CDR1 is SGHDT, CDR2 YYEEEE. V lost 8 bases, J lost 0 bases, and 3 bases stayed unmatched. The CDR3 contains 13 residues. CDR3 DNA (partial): TGTGCCAGTGACAGGGGAATGAACACTGAA. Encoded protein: CASDRGMNTE. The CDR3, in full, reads CASDRGMNTEAFF.

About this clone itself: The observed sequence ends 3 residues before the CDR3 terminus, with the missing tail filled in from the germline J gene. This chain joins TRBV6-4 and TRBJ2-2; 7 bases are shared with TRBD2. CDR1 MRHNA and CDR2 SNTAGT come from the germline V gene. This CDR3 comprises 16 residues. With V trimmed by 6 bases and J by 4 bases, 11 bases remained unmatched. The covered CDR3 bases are TGTGCCAGCAGCCCACTTCTAGCGGCTTCCACCGGGGAG. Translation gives CASSPLLAASTGE. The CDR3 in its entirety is CASSPLLAASTGELFF.

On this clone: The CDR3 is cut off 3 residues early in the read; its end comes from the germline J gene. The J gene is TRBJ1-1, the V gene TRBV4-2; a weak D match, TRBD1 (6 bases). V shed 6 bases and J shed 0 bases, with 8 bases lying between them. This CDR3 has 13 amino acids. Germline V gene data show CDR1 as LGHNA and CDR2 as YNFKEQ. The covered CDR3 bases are TGTGCCAGCAGAGGACAGTTGAACACTGAA. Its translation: CASRGQLNTE. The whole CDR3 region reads CASRGQLNTEAFF.

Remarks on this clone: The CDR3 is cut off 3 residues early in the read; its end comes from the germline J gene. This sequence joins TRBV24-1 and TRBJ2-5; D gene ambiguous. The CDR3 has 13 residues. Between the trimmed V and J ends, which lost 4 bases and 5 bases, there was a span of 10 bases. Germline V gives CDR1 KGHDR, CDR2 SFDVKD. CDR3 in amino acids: CATSDTVLETQYF. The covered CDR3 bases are TGTGCCACCAGTGACACGGTCTTGGAGACC.

The CDR3 sequence is CASSIRGVVNTEAFF. The CDR3 DNA, read in part, is TGTGCCAGTAGTATCAGAGGGGTGGTCAACACTGAA. The chain uses TRBV19 and TRBJ1-1; TRBD1 is a possible D gene (5 bases). The DNA ends 3 residues before the CDR3 does, and the rest of the CDR3 is filled in from the germline J gene. The germline V gene encodes CDR1 LNHDA and CDR2 SQIVND (reference sequence). The V end lost 3 bases, the J end lost 2 bases, and 13 bases lay between the germline ends. CDR3 length: 15 residues.